Detailed here is one T cell receptor beta chain. What it binds is not known. This specimen comes from a study of Ad26.COV2.S vaccination and SARS-CoV-2 variants. Study-wide context: Participant was drawn from the COV1001 Ad26.COV2.S trial arm. Study-wide results and limits: Possible underestimation of total T cell responses by the TCR breadth and depth analyses was noted.

Specified treatment: about 20 received Ad26.COV2.S at low or high dose, single or two shots; several received placebo; per-sample allocation not given. Material that was analyzed had been drawn on day 63 after the first vaccine or placebo injection. Germline V gene sequence: CDR1 GTSNPN, CDR2 SVGIG (reference sequence). The CDR3 is made up of 14 amino acids. J gave up 5 bases and V 1 base, and 7 bases lay outside the gene matches. The protocol was immunoSEQ multiplex PCR, while the TCRdb copy is restricted to in-frame clones and leaves out a portion. The table records roughly 400,000 clones, 89% of them present only once.

The genes are TRBV30 and TRBJ2-7, with 8 bases lining up with TRBD2. The sample here was peripheral blood, taken in a trial of Ad26.COV2.S vaccine versus placebo. The TCR comes from a person between 18 and 65 years old who received the Ad26.COV2.S COVID-19 vaccine or a placebo. DNA for the CDR3: TGTGCCTGGAGTGGGAGCGGGAGTGAGGACGAGCAGTACTTC. Translation: CAWSGSGSEDEQYF. Looking up the rest from reference TRBV30 and TRBJ2-7 gives the full variable domain: SQTIHQWPATLVQPVGSPLSLECTVEGTSNPNLYWYRQAAGRGLQLLFYSVGIGQISSEVPQNLSASRPQDRQFILSSKKLLLSDSGFYLCAWSGSGSEDEQYFGPGTRLTVT.